A selection of T cell receptor beta chains follows, all from one sample in a study of OX40 agonist ivuxolimab in advanced cancers. Profiled with immunoSEQ multiplex PCR; TCRdb holds only in-frame clones, not every one. The repertoire includes approximately 20,000 clones, approximately 83% of them detected once, and over 50% sits in the top ten. The specimen comprised CD4+ or CD8+ T cells sorted from blood, sampled in a trial of the OX40 agonist ivuxolimab. The source of these receptors is an adult with an advanced solid tumor such as melanoma, head and neck, liver or kidney cancer. Both conserved end residues are part of each CDR3. Each record gives: clone size, V gene, J gene, D gene, CDR3 protein, CDR3 DNA. A D gene is named only where the DNA matches it firmly. Clone size appears in some rows only: once, few, many, or a class for an expanded clone.

abundance: NA; v_gene: TRBV28; j_gene: TRBJ1-5; d_gene: TRBD1; CDR3aa: CASRGQGGIQPQHF; CDR3nt: TGTGCCAGTCGGGGACAGGGAGGAATTCAGCCCCAGCATTTT
abundance: once; v_gene: TRBV4-1; j_gene: TRBJ2-7; d_gene: NA; CDR3aa: CASSQVETGYEQYF; CDR3nt: TGCGCCAGCAGCCAAGTAGAGACAGGATACGAGCAGTACTTC
abundance: NA; v_gene: TRBV9; j_gene: TRBJ1-2; d_gene: TRBD1; CDR3aa: CASSLPLTGFYGYTF; CDR3nt: TGTGCCAGCAGCTTGCCCCTGACAGGGTTTTATGGCTACACCTTC
abundance: medium-sized; v_gene: TRBV6-5; j_gene: TRBJ2-7; d_gene: NA; CDR3aa: CASSYGGGGYEQYF; CDR3nt: TGTGCCAGCAGTTACGGGGGAGGGGGGTACGAGCAGTACTTC
abundance: NA; v_gene: TRBV2; j_gene: TRBJ2-7; d_gene: TRBD1; CDR3aa: CASSEKGTGFYHEQYF; CDR3nt: TGTGCCAGCAGTGAGAAAGGGACAGGGTTTTACCACGAGCAGTACTTC
abundance: NA; v_gene: TRBV7-9; j_gene: TRBJ2-5; d_gene: NA; CDR3aa: CASSFSGNQETQYF; CDR3nt: TGTGCCAGCAGCTTCTCGGGAAACCAAGAGACCCAGTACTTC
abundance: NA; v_gene: TRBV28; j_gene: TRBJ2-3; d_gene: TRBD1; CDR3aa: CASSFPATGGRTDTQYF; CDR3nt: TGTGCCAGCAGTTTCCCCGCGACAGGGGGACGCACAGATACGCAGTATTTT
abundance: NA; v_gene: TRBV7-8; j_gene: TRBJ1-3; d_gene: NA; CDR3aa: CASSPNGGYGNTIYF; CDR3nt: TGTGCCAGCAGCCCAAACGGGGGCTACGGAAACACCATATATTTT
abundance: NA; v_gene: TRBV7-9; j_gene: TRBJ1-5; d_gene: NA; CDR3aa: CASSSSPVEPQHF; CDR3nt: TGTGCCAGCAGCTCGAGCCCCGTTGAGCCCCAGCATTTT
abundance: NA; v_gene: TRBV7-6; j_gene: TRBJ2-7; d_gene: TRBD1; CDR3aa: CASSLGTGSYEQYF; CDR3nt: TGTGCCAGCAGCCTAGGGACAGGTAGCTACGAGCAGTACTTC
abundance: NA; v_gene: TRBV2; j_gene: TRBJ2-7; d_gene: TRBD1; CDR3aa: CASTEGAGLGYEQYF; CDR3nt: TGTGCCAGCACCGAGGGGGCAGGTCTGGGGTACGAGCAGTACTTC
abundance: once; v_gene: TRBV5-5; j_gene: TRBJ1-2; d_gene: TRBD1; CDR3aa: CASSLPTQGFNDYTF; CDR3nt: TGTGCCAGCAGCTTGCCGACACAGGGGTTTAACGACTACACCTTC
abundance: NA; v_gene: TRBV28; j_gene: TRBJ2-5; d_gene: NA; CDR3aa: CASSSFWETQYF; CDR3nt: TGTGCCAGCAGTTCCTTCTGGGAGACCCAGTACTTC
abundance: NA; v_gene: TRBV9; j_gene: TRBJ2-3; d_gene: NA; CDR3aa: CASSAGVGGTDTQYF; CDR3nt: TGTGCCAGCAGCGCGGGGGTCGGAGGCACAGATACGCAGTATTTT
abundance: NA; v_gene: TRBV30; j_gene: TRBJ2-1; d_gene: TRBD1; CDR3aa: CASIRGQGRGNEQFF; CDR3nt: TGTGCGAGTATACGAGGACAGGGGCGCGGGAATGAGCAGTTCTTC
abundance: few; v_gene: TRBV29-1; j_gene: TRBJ2-1; d_gene: NA; CDR3aa: CSVEERDNEQFF; CDR3nt: TGCAGCGTTGAAGAGCGAGACAATGAGCAGTTCTTC